What follows are 19 T cell receptor beta chains derived from one specimen sequenced in a study of shared clonotypes between healthy human individuals. Sequencing used immunoSEQ multiplex PCR; TCRdb keeps in-frame clones, though not all of them. Seen here are about 340,000 clones, around 67% observed once, and the top ten hold about 9.4%. Sequencing was performed on memory CD4+ T cells sorted from blood. This sample's subset: CD45RA-negative fraction. The receptor source for this set is a man aged 25 to 45 in good health.

Turning to this clone: Other DNA sequences from this sample encode an identical CDR3 as well. V usage is TRBV9 and J usage is TRBJ2-2; tentative D call: TRBD2 (6 bases). V lost 2 bases and J 2 bases, leaving 10 bases between the germline ends. This CDR3 is 15 amino acids long. Germline loops: CDR1 SGDLS, CDR2 YYNGEE. DNA for the CDR3: TGTGCCAGCAGCGTTAGTAGCGGAAACACCGGGGAGCTGTTTTTT. It translates to CASSVSSGNTGELFF.

The genes are TRBV5-4 and TRBJ2-7; no clear D gene. With 1 base removed from V and 3 bases from J, the gap between germline ends came to 14 bases. CDR1 is SGHNT and CDR2 is YYREEE in the germline V gene (reference sequence). The CDR3 contains 15 residues. CDR3 protein: CASSLNVMKGYEQYF. CDR3 nucleotides: TGTGCCAGCAGCTTGAACGTAATGAAGGGCTACGAGCAGTACTTC. The full variable domain, in which reference TRBV5-4 and TRBJ2-7 provide the parts outside the CDR3, is ETGVTQSPTHLIKTRGQQVTLRCSSQSGHNTVSWYQQALGQGPQFIFQYYREEENGRGNFPPRFSGLQFPNYSSELNVNALELDDSALYLCASSLNVMKGYEQYFGPGTRLTVT.

V and J are TRBV28 and TRBJ2-3; 7 nucleotides line up with TRBD2. Per germline, CDR1 MDHEN and CDR2 SYDVKM. The junction had 7 bases not matched to a gene; V was cut back by 9 bases and J by 1 base. The CDR3 is 14 amino acids. The CDR3 loop reads CASTLAGRTDTQYF. As DNA, the CDR3 is TGTGCCAGTACTTTAGCGGGCCGCACAGATACGCAGTATTTT.

This clone has only one observation. The genes are TRBV29-1 and TRBJ2-3; a possible D gene is TRBD1 (5 bases). This CDR3 spans 13 amino acids. Per the germline V gene, CDR1 is SQVTM and CDR2 is ANQGSEA. V was clipped by 6 bases and J by 4 bases, with 14 bases between them. The CDR3 region is CSVAQGFSDTQYF. The CDR3 region has the DNA TGCAGCGTAGCTCAGGGTTTCTCAGATACGCAGTATTTT.

The chain employs TRBV5-4 and TRBJ2-1, with 7 bases identical to TRBD2. The CDR3 is 20 residues long. CDR1 is SGHNT, CDR2 YYREEE, per germline (reference sequence). The V segment lost 5 bases and the J segment 0 bases; nucleotides outside the gene matches: 20. The CDR3 loop reads CASSLQPGARGGGSYNEQFF. CDR3 bases: TGTGCCAGCAGTCTACAACCTGGGGCCCGGGGCGGGGGCTCCTACAATGAGCAGTTCTTC.

The V and J genes are TRBV5-1 and TRBJ2-7; D is perhaps TRBD1 or TRBD2 (6 bases each). Trimming cost V 4 bases and J 5 bases, with 19 bases left between them. The CDR3 has 15 residues. Per the germline V gene, CDR1 is SGHRS and CDR2 is YFSETQ. The CDR3 sequence is CASSPEGGRKNEQYF. CDR3 bases: TGCGCCAGCAGCCCCGAAGGGGGGCGCAAGAACGAGCAGTACTTC. The entire variable domain, with the rest obtained from reference TRBV5-1 and TRBJ2-7, is as follows: KAGVTQTPRYLIKTRGQQVTLSCSPISGHRSVSWYQQTPGQGLQFLFEYFSETQRNKGNFPGRFSGRQFSNSRSEMNVSTLELGDSALYLCASSPEGGRKNEQYFGPGTRLTVT.

The V gene is TRBV2, the J gene TRBJ1-1, with D possibly TRBD1 on 5 matching bases. V lost 5 bases and J lost 2, with 9 bases in between. The CDR3 is 13 amino acids. Germline CDR1 is SNHLY and CDR2 is FYNNEI. The CDR3 protein is CASSFDSNTEAFF. The CDR3 DNA follows: TGTGCCAGCAGTTTCGACAGCAACACTGAAGCTTTCTTT.

The V gene is TRBV5-1, the J gene TRBJ2-1; D is unclear. Per the germline V gene, CDR1 is SGHRS and CDR2 is YFSETQ. Trimming stripped 6 bases from V and 0 bases from J, with 13 bases between. The CDR3 extends over 15 amino acids. The chain's CDR3 is CASTQELSSYNEQFF. In DNA, the CDR3 is TGCGCCAGCACCCAAGAGTTAAGCTCCTACAATGAGCAGTTCTTC.

This clone was seen only a few times. The chain employs TRBV18 and TRBJ2-2; 9 positions match TRBD1. Germline V CDR1 and CDR2: KGHSH, LQKENI. V shed 8 bases and J 4 bases; nucleotides not matched to a gene: 5. The CDR3 totals 14 residues. CDR3 sequence reads: CASVPQGATGELFF. The CDR3 DNA follows: TGTGCCAGCGTCCCACAGGGGGCCACCGGGGAGCTGTTTTTT.

The CDR3 protein is CASSSLYRDDYGYTF. The CDR3 DNA is TGTGCCAGCAGCTCACTTTACCGGGACGACTATGGCTACACCTTC. This chain joins TRBV11-2 and TRBJ1-2; possible D gene TRBD1, 5 bases. Per the germline V gene, CDR1 is SGHAT and CDR2 is FQNNGV. This CDR3 is built from 15 residues. V lost 4 bases and J 3 bases, leaving 15 bases between the germline ends.

The chain carries TRBV28 and TRBJ2-4; 13 bases line up with TRBD2. The germline V gene encodes CDR1 MDHEN and CDR2 SYDVKM. The CDR3 loop spans 16 amino acids. The V gene end was trimmed by 6 bases and the J gene end by 1 base; junction bases not matched to a gene: 3. The CDR3: CASRGLAGVAKNIQYF. DNA for the CDR3: TGTGCCAGCAGAGGACTAGCGGGAGTGGCCAAAAACATTCAGTACTTC. The variable domain in full, with the rest retrieved from reference TRBV28 and TRBJ2-4, is DVKVTQSSRYLVKRTGEKVFLECVQDMDHENMFWYRQDPGLGLRLIYFSYDVKMKEKGDIPEGYSVSREKKERFSLILESASTNQTSMYLCASRGLAGVAKNIQYFGAGTRLSVL.

The rearrangement links TRBV29-1 to TRBJ2-3; possibly TRBD1 or TRBD2 for D (5 bases each). Deletions cut 5 bases from V and 1 base from J, with 7 bases between. There are 12 residues in the CDR3. Looked up from germline, CDR1 is SQVTM and CDR2 is ANQGSEA. The DNA for the CDR3 is TGCAGCGTTCAGGGAGGCACAGATACGCAGTATTTT. It encodes CSVQGGTDTQYF.

V usage is TRBV4-1 and J usage is TRBJ2-5; D not resolved. V shed 0 bases and J shed 2 bases, with 10 bases lying between them. The germline CDR1 and CDR2 sequences are MGHRA and YSYEKL. The CDR3 runs to 15 residues. DNA of the CDR3: TGCGCCAGCAGCCAAGAAGGCCGGCAGCAAGAGACCCAGTACTTC. Its translation: CASSQEGRQQETQYF.

V usage is TRBV30 and J usage is TRBJ1-5; 10 nucleotides align to TRBD1. The CDR3 runs to 15 residues. The V and J ends lost 3 bases and 7 bases, in that order; junction bases with no gene match: 9. Germline V gives CDR1 GTSNPN, CDR2 SVGIG (reference sequence). CDR3 DNA: TGTGCCTGGAGAGGGACAGGGGCGCTTGGGCAGCCCCAGCATTTT. Translated: CAWRGTGALGQPQHF.

This chain joins TRBV13 and TRBJ2-7, with D unclear. V was cut by 2 bases and J by 2 bases, with 10 bases left in between. This CDR3 comprises 14 residues. CDR1 and CDR2 (germline): PRHDT, FYEKMQ (reference sequence). In DNA form, the CDR3 reads TGTGCCAGCAGCTTATCTTATGCCGCCTACGAGCAGTACTTC. This gives the protein CASSLSYAAYEQYF.

The gene calls are TRBV7-9 and TRBJ1-3, with no clear D. The CDR3 runs 13 residues. V lost 6 bases and J lost 4, with 10 bases in between. Germline V gene lookup returns CDR1 SEHNR and CDR2 FQNEAQ (reference sequence). The chain's CDR3 is CASSRLGGNTIYF. DNA for the CDR3: TGTGCCAGCAGTCGCCTCGGGGGAAACACCATATATTTT.

V and J are TRBV25-1 and TRBJ2-5; D is undetermined. The V gene's germline CDR1 is MGHDK and CDR2 SYGVNS. Trimming removed 4 bases at V and 5 bases at J, with 11 bases between. The CDR3 is made up of 13 amino acids. The CDR3 coding sequence is TGTGCCAGCAGTGCCCCCCAGGATGAGACCCAGTACTTC. Amino acid sequence: CASSAPQDETQYF.

This clone has only one observation. The rearrangement uses TRBV28 and TRBJ2-7, with D uncertain. Germline CDR1 is MDHEN and CDR2 is SYDVKM. V lost 7 bases, J lost 6 bases, and 13 bases lay in between. There are 12 residues in the CDR3. The CDR3 loop reads CASTSGGLEQYF. The CDR3 DNA reads TGTGCCAGCACCTCCGGCGGTCTCGAGCAGTACTTC.

J is TRBJ2-7 and V is TRBV28; TRBD1 aligns across 8 bases. The CDR3 contains 15 residues. Germline CDR1 is MDHEN and CDR2 is SYDVKM. V gave up 3 bases and J gave up 3 bases; unmatched junction bases: 7. The CDR3 nucleotides read TGTGCCAGCAGTTTCCCGGACAGGGACCGCTACGAGCAGTACTTC. Translating gives CASSFPDRDRYEQYF. The full variable domain, in which reference TRBV28 and TRBJ2-7 provide the parts outside the CDR3, is DVKVTQSSRYLVKRTGEKVFLECVQDMDHENMFWYRQDPGLGLRLIYFSYDVKMKEKGDIPEGYSVSREKKERFSLILESASTNQTSMYLCASSFPDRDRYEQYFGPGTRLTVT.